Listed below are T cell receptor beta chains from one sample, sequenced in a study of Ad26.COV2.S vaccination and SARS-CoV-2 variants. The method was immunoSEQ multiplex PCR; TCRdb's version includes in-frame clones alone and lacks a portion of them. The profile shows about 680,000 clones, more than 80% of them singletons. Sequencing was performed on peripheral blood, taken in a trial of Ad26.COV2.S vaccine versus placebo. The receptors were sampled from a person between 18 and 65 years old who received the Ad26.COV2.S COVID-19 vaccine or a placebo. Both conserved end residues are part of each CDR3. The size field is filled for only some rows; it gives once, few, many or a size class.

CDR3aa	abundance	v_gene
CASRDPPGNQPQHF	.	TRBV6-5
CASGGAKGELFF	.	TRBV6-5
CASTTGGGGFDGYTF	.	TRBV9
CASSAGVQNTQYF	.	TRBV2
CASSLAGSGEKLFF	.	TRBV5-1
CASSTRPGLAGGEQYF	.	TRBV7-2
CASSREREQYF	.	TRBV6-5
CASSLGGTTKNIQYF	once	TRBV5-1
CASSPLTLKAFF	.	TRBV7-2
CATSRDRGHRIYNEQFF	.	TRBV15
CASSPERQGYHEQYF	.	TRBV18
CASSHPVGLSGSPLHF	.	TRBV23-1
CASSPLGGPDEKLFF	once	TRBV18
CAWSVQGDQPQHF	few	TRBV30
CASSLGGQVNQPQHF	.	TRBV5-6
CATARLYTDTQYF	.	TRBV2
CASSPFVVANTGELFF	.	TRBV11-2
CASLTVPGSREQYF	.	TRBV5-1
CASSRDRGTYNEQFF	.	TRBV5-8
CASSRGQRGTEAFF	.	TRBV6-5
CASNLEGVGRPNSPLHF	.	TRBV7-2
CASSLGREADTQYF	.	TRBV5-1
CASSSGQGVSTGELFF	.	TRBV6-5
CASSSTGTSGSGELFF	.	TRBV5-1
CATSDPGLAGGQEQFF	.	TRBV24-1
CASSLGGPAFF	.	TRBV5-6
CASSYPGFSEAFF	once	TRBV6-2/TRBV6-3
CASSILGQAVYEQYF	.	TRBV5-1
CASSLQGSLGAFF	.	TRBV3-1/TRBV3-2
CASSLEAGDNQPQHF	.	TRBV7-2
CASSLRGVANTGELFF	.	TRBV5-1
CASSQGQSTDTQYF	once	TRBV4-3
CASSLALGSGSYNGELFF	.	TRBV7-9
CAWSNLGTGPRYGYTF	.	TRBV30
CAIRRDSVSSYNSPLHF	.	TRBV10-3
CASSLVGTAIDEQYF	.	TRBV5-1
CASSHTGGGNTEAFF	.	TRBV7-9
CATNDSLNTEAFF	.	TRBV24-1
CATSVGRYGYTF	.	TRBV24-1
CASTPLPQGGQETQYF	.	TRBV6-6
CASSFAGANVLTF	.	TRBV7-2
CASSRGAEAFF	.	TRBV5-1
CASSEFSVYTF	.	TRBV25-1
CASSLAGVNTGELFF	.	TRBV3-1/TRBV3-2
CASSYQGDYSNQPQHF	.	TRBV7-2
CASSQDQGEQYF	.	TRBV3-1/TRBV3-2
CAIGLAEEPYNEQFF	.	TRBV10-3
CASSLEPGVGEKLFF	.	TRBV7-2
CSVASTNTEAFF	.	TRBV29-1
CASSLRAAGEQFF	.	TRBV11-3
CASSPRGDPPAGYTF	.	TRBV7-3
CASSQGQGNNSPLHF	.	TRBV4-3
CASSLWTGPSYEQYF	few	TRBV5-6
CASSRGQLNTGELFF	.	TRBV7-9
CASSGVEERMETQYF	.	TRBV2